These 8 T cell receptor beta chains were sequenced from one sample in a study of beta chain features in type 1 diabetes. The entirety of the isolated RNA underwent reverse transcription, so expressed TCRB transcripts were sequenced. Some clones are missing from TCRdb's copy, which holds only in-frame ones; the method was immunoSEQ multiplex PCR. Of some 150,000 clones in the sample, 9.7% were seen once. The source material was central memory CD4+ T cells from blood. The receptors were sampled from a middle-aged woman in good health.

This clone was detected only a few times. The chain carries TRBV5-1 and TRBJ2-2, with TRBD1 as a possible D gene (8 bases). Germline lookup yields CDR1 SGHRS and CDR2 YFSETQ. Trimming removed 4 bases at V and 7 bases at J, with 17 bases between. This CDR3 region has 15 residues. The CDR3 reads CASSPGGTGNGELFF. The CDR3 coding sequence is TGCGCCAGCAGCCCCGGGGGGACAGGAAACGGGGAGCTGTTTTTT.

This clone was seen more than once but under ten times. The chain carries TRBV5-4 and TRBJ2-7; 8 bases are shared with TRBD2. Losses at the gene ends were 4 bases for V and 0 bases for J; bases not matched to a gene: 6. The CDR3 has 15 amino acids. Germline CDR1 is SGHNT and CDR2 is YYREEE (reference sequence). The CDR3 region is CASSPGGYSSYEQYF. The DNA for the CDR3 is TGTGCCAGCAGCCCGGGGGGGTACAGCTCCTACGAGCAGTACTTC. Filled out from reference TRBV5-4 and TRBJ2-7, the complete variable domain reads ETGVTQSPTHLIKTRGQQVTLRCSSQSGHNTVSWYQQALGQGPQFIFQYYREEENGRGNFPPRFSGLQFPNYSSELNVNALELDDSALYLCASSPGGYSSYEQYFGPGTRLTVT.

This clone was picked up many times. The V and J genes are TRBV29-1 and TRBJ1-1; D is ambiguous. The CDR3 loop spans 15 amino acids. V was shortened by 3 bases and J by 3 bases, with 17 bases between the two germline ends. The germline CDR1 and CDR2 sequences are SQVTM and ANQGSEA. CDR3 sequence reads: CSVDDPGPGDTEAFF. In DNA form, the CDR3 reads TGCAGCGTTGATGATCCCGGGCCCGGGGACACTGAAGCTTTCTTT.

The rearrangement uses TRBV11-2 and TRBJ2-3; TRBD2 matches 10 bases. The CDR3 covers 18 residues. Germline V gene data show CDR1 as SGHAT and CDR2 as FQNNGV. The V gene end was trimmed by 2 bases and the J gene end by 5 bases; junction bases not matched to a gene: 13. The CDR3, as DNA: TGTGCCAGCAGCTTATCGAGGTCGAGCGGGGGGGCCGTAGATACGCAGTATTTT. It encodes CASSLSRSSGGAVDTQYF.

This clone was observed at least ten times. The rearrangement links TRBV23-1 to TRBJ1-5; 7 bases match TRBD1. TRBV23-1 qualifies as an ORF whose function is uncertain. The CDR3 covers 15 residues. V lost 7 bases and J lost 6; bases outside the gene matches: 12. The CDR3 sequence is CASTPITGVSQPQHF. The CDR3 DNA is TGCGCCAGCACCCCTATTACAGGGGTGAGTCAGCCCCAGCATTTT.

This clone was detected ten times or more. This specimen includes other DNA sequences encoding the same CDR3. This chain uses TRBV2 with TRBJ1-6, with TRBD1 identical over 9 bases. The junction had 2 bases not matched to a gene; V was cut back by 5 bases and J by 6 bases. CDR1 and CDR2 from the germline V gene are SNHLY and FYNNEI. The length of the CDR3 is 14 residues. DNA for the CDR3: TGTGCCAGCAGTCCGGGACAGGGTAATTCACCCCTCCACTTT. Residues: CASSPGQGNSPLHF. Combining the CDR3 with reference TRBV2 and TRBJ1-6 gives the whole variable domain EPEVTQTPSHQVTQMGQEVILRCVPISNHLYFYWYRQILGQKVEFLVSFYNNEISEKSEIFDDQFSVERPDGSNFTLKIRSTKLEDSAMYFCASSPGQGNSPLHFGNGTRLTVT.

This clone has more than one count but fewer than ten. As DNA, the CDR3 is TGTGCCAGCACCCGGACAGGGATTTCCTCCTACAATGAGCAGTTCTTC. Translating it yields CASTRTGISSYNEQFF. The V gene is TRBV11-2, the J gene TRBJ2-1, with 8 bases matching TRBD1. There are 16 residues in the CDR3. Per germline, CDR1 SGHAT and CDR2 FQNNGV. With V trimmed by 7 bases and J by 0 bases, 8 bases remained unmatched.

This clone was found many times. This chain connects TRBV15 to TRBJ1-1; 8 bases are a match to TRBD1. The CDR3 sequence is 14 residues long. The germline V gene encodes CDR1 LNHNV and CDR2 YYDKDF (reference sequence). The V segment lost 1 base and the J segment 7 bases; nucleotides outside the gene matches: 5. CDR3 loop: CATSRVAGGLEAFF. DNA of the CDR3: TGTGCCACCAGCAGAGTTGCAGGGGGCCTTGAAGCTTTCTTT.